Presented here are 11 T cell receptor beta chains from one specimen sequenced in a study of immune cell composition in non-small cell lung cancer. Normal lung was sampled as far from the tumour as possible, at least 3 cm. Assay used: immunoSEQ multiplex PCR; TCRdb lists only in-frame clones, some missing. The sample yields about 6,600 clones, approximately 61% seen once. Sequencing was carried out using non-adjacent lung tissue. These receptors were collected from a human donor with non-small cell lung cancer.

This clone has a handful of counts. Germline and junction disagree at one end, which may indicate a read error. The rearrangement joins TRBV7-3 to TRBJ2-1, with 8 bases matching TRBD2. CDR1 SGHTA and CDR2 FQGTGA come from the germline V gene. The length of the CDR3 is 12 residues. Written as DNA, the CDR3 is TGTGCCAGCAGCAACCATAGCGGGACGGCGATCTTC. Translation: CASSNHSGTAIF.

This clone has just a few counts. The junction does not match germline at one end; this may be a read error. The chain carries TRBV7-7 and TRBJ2-5, with TRBD1 identical over 11 bases. CDR1 is SSHAT, CDR2 FNYEAQ, per germline (reference sequence). CDR3 length: 14 amino acids. The CDR3 bases are TGTGCTAGCAGCTTAGGGACAGGGGGAGAGACCCAGTACTTC. This codes for CASSLGTGGETQYF.

This chain uses TRBV5-6 with TRBJ1-2; 9 positions match TRBD1. With V trimmed by 2 bases and J by 4 bases, 6 bases remained unmatched. There are 15 residues in the CDR3. Germline loops: CDR1 SGHDT, CDR2 YYEEEE. As DNA, the CDR3 is TGTGCCAGCAGCTTACAGGGGGCGCTTACCTATGGCTACACCTTC. Its protein is CASSLQGALTYGYTF.

There are a few counts of this clone. The chain joins TRBV5-4 to TRBJ2-7, with D tentatively TRBD1 (6 bases). V lost 0 bases and J 0 bases, leaving 7 bases between the germline ends. In germline, CDR1 is SGHNT, CDR2 YYREEE (reference sequence). The CDR3 consists of 14 residues. In nucleotides, the CDR3 is TGTGCCAGCAGCTTGGGACAGGACTCCTACGAGCAGTACTTC. Translation gives CASSLGQDSYEQYF.

The chain carries TRBV10-3 and TRBJ2-7; 7 positions match TRBD1. The germline gives CDR1 ENHRY, CDR2 SYGVKD. The CDR3 runs to 14 residues. V shed 6 bases, J shed 0 bases, and the junction held 5 bases outside the gene matches. The CDR3 loop is CAIRGTASSYEQYF. CDR3 nucleotides: TGTGCCATCAGGGGGACAGCCAGCTCCTACGAGCAGTACTTC.

The V and J genes are TRBV14 and TRBJ1-5, with unresolved D. The CDR3 has 19 residues. The ends were cut back, 4 bases at V and 0 bases at J, with 22 bases in the middle. Germline CDR1 SGHDN, CDR2 FVKESK. The CDR3 protein is CASSPLQTRRLVSNQPQHF. DNA of the CDR3: TGTGCCAGCAGCCCACTCCAAACTCGCAGACTAGTTAGCAATCAGCCCCAGCATTTT. The full variable domain, its missing parts supplied by reference TRBV14 and TRBJ1-5, is EAGVTQFPSHSVIEKGQTVTLRCDPISGHDNLYWYRRVMGKEIKFLLHFVKESKQDESGMPNNRFLAERTGGTYSTLKVQPAELEDSGVYFCASSPLQTRRLVSNQPQHFGDGTRLSIL.

The chain combines TRBV28 with TRBJ2-4; 7 bases fit TRBD1. CDR1 and CDR2 (germline): MDHEN, SYDVKM. J lost 0 bases, V lost 6 bases, and 8 bases had no gene match. The CDR3 length is 16 residues. Written as DNA, the CDR3 is TGTGCCAGCAGGCAAGGGGACAGTCTAGCCAAAAACATTCAGTACTTC. It codes for CASRQGDSLAKNIQYF. The entire variable domain, with the rest obtained from reference TRBV28 and TRBJ2-4, is as follows: DVKVTQSSRYLVKRTGEKVFLECVQDMDHENMFWYRQDPGLGLRLIYFSYDVKMKEKGDIPEGYSVSREKKERFSLILESASTNQTSMYLCASRQGDSLAKNIQYFGAGTRLSVL.

Within the sample, this clone is medium-sized. The chain is built from TRBV6-1 and TRBJ2-7; 7 bases align to TRBD2. After removal of 0 bases from V and 2 bases from J, the junction contained 7 bases not matched to a gene. The CDR3 is 16 residues long. The germline CDR1 and CDR2 sequences are MNHNS and SASEGT. CDR3 coding DNA: TGTGCCAGCAGTGAAGCGGGTAGCGGGTTAACCTACGAGCAGTACTTC. It is translated as CASSEAGSGLTYEQYF.

The gene calls are TRBV9 and TRBJ2-4; D perhaps matches TRBD2 (7 bases). Trimming removed 3 bases from V and 6 bases from J, with 16 bases in between. Germline V gene lookup returns CDR1 SGDLS and CDR2 YYNGEE. CDR3 length: 15 residues. CDR3 amino acids: CASSALGGRGNIQYF. CDR3 bases: TGTGCCAGCAGCGCCCTAGGGGGGAGGGGAAACATTCAGTACTTC.

This clone occurred a few times. The chain recombines TRBV7-2 with TRBJ2-7; D is perhaps TRBD2 (5 bases). Trimming pared 1 base from V and 3 bases from J, leaving 13 bases between. Germline CDR1 SGHTA, CDR2 FQGNSA. This CDR3 has 15 amino acids. In DNA, the CDR3 is TGTGCCAGCAGCTTAGAGGAGGCTCGTAACTACGAGCAGTACTTC. Translation gives CASSLEEARNYEQYF. Full variable domain (outside the CDR3, taken from reference TRBV7-2 and TRBJ2-7): GAGVSQSPSNKVTEKGKDVELRCDPISGHTALYWYRQSLGQGLEFLIYFQGNSAPDKSGLPSDRFSAERTGGSVSTLTIQRTQQEDSAVYLCASSLEEARNYEQYFGPGTRLTVT.

The V and J genes are TRBV29-1 and TRBJ1-1; possibly TRBD1 for D (6 bases). This CDR3 region has 13 residues. V was clipped by 6 bases and J by 1 base, with 12 bases between them. Germline lookup yields CDR1 SQVTM and CDR2 ANQGSEA. CDR3 loop: CSVQDRKNTEAFF. The CDR3 nucleotides read TGCAGCGTGCAGGACAGAAAGAACACTGAAGCTTTCTTT.